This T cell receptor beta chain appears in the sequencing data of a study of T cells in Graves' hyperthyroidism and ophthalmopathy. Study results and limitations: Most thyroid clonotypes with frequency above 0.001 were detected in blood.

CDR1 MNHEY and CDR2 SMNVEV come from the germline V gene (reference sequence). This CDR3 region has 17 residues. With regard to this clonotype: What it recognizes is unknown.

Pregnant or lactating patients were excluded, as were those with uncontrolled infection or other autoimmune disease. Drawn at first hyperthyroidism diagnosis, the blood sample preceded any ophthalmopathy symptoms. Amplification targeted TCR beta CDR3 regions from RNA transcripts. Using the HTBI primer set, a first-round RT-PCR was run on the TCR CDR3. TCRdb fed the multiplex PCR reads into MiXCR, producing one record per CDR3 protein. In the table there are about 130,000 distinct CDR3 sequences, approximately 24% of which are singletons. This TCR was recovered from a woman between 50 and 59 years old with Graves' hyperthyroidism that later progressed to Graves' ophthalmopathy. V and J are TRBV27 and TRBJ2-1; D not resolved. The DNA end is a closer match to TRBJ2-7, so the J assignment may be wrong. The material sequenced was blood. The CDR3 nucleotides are TGTGCCAGCAGTTTAAGATCGATAGCCAGCTCCTACAATGAGCAGTACTTC. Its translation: CASSLRSIASSYNEQYF.